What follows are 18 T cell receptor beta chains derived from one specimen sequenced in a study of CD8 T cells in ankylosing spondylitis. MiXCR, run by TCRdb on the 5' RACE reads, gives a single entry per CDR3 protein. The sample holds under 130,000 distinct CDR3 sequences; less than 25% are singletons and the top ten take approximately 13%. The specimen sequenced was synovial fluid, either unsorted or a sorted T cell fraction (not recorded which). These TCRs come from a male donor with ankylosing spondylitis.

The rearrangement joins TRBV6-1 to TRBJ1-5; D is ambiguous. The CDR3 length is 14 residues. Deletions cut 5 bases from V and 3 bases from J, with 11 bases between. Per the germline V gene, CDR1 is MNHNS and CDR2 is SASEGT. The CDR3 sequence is CASSPGRINQPQHF. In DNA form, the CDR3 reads TGTGCCAGCAGTCCCGGACGGATCAATCAGCCCCAGCATTTT.

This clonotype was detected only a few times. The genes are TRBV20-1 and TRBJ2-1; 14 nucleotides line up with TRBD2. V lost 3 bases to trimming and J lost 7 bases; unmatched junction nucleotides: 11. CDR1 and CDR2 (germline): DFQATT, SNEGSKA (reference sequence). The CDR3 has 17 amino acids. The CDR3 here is CSARVPGLAGVRNEQFF. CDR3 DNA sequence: TGCAGTGCTAGGGTCCCGGGACTAGCGGGGGTCCGGAATGAGCAGTTCTTC.

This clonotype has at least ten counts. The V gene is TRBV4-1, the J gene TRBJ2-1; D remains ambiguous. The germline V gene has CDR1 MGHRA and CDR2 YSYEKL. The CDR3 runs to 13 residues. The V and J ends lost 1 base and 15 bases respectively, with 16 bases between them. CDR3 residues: CASSQGSRPRRFF. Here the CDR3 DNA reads TGCGCCAGCAGCCAAGGGTCCCGGCCCAGGCGGTTCTTC.

CDR3 sequence: CSVELPGKANEQFF. The CDR3 region has the DNA TGCAGCGTTGAATTGCCAGGGAAGGCCAATGAGCAGTTCTTC. The chain joins TRBV29-1 to TRBJ2-1; possibly TRBD1 for D (5 bases). The CDR3 loop spans 14 amino acids. Germline V CDR1 and CDR2: SQVTM, ANQGSEA. V was pared by 2 bases and J by 6 bases, with 14 bases between.

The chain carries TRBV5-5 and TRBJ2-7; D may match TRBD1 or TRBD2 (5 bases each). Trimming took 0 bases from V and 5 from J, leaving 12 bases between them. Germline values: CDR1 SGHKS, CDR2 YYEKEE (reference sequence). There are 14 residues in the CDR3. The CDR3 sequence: CASSLERRDDEQYF. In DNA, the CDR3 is TGTGCCAGCAGCTTGGAACGCAGGGACGACGAGCAGTACTTC.

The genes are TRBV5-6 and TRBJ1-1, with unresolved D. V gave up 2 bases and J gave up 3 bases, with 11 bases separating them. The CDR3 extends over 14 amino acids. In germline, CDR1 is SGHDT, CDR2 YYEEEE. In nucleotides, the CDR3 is TGTGCCAGCAGCTTTGGGAGTAAGGACACTGAAGCTTTCTTT. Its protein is CASSFGSKDTEAFF.

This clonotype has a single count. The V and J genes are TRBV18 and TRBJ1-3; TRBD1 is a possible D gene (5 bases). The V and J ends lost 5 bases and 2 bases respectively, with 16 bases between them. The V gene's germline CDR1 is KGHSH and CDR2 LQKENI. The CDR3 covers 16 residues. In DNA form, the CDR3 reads TGTGCCAGCTCAGCCGCAGTCGCAGGGACTGGAAACACCATATATTTT. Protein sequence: CASSAAVAGTGNTIYF.

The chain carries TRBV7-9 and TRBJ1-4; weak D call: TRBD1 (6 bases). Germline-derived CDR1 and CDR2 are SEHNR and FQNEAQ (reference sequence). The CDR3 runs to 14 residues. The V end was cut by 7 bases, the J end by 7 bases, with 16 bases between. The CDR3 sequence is CASTVDSYSEKLFF. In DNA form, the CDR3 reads TGTGCCAGCACCGTGGACAGTTATTCTGAAAAACTGTTTTTT.

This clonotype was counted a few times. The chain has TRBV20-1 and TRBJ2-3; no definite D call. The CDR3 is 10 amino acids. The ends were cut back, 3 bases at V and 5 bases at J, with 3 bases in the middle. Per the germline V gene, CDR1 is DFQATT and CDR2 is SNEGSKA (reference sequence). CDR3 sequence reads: CSASLDTQYF. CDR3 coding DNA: TGCAGTGCTAGTCTAGATACGCAGTATTTT.

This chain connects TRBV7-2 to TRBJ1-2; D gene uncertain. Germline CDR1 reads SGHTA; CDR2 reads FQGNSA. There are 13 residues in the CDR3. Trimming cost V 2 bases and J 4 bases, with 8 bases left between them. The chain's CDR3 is CASSLTGIYGYTF. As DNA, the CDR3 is TGTGCCAGCAGCTTAACTGGGATCTATGGCTACACCTTC.

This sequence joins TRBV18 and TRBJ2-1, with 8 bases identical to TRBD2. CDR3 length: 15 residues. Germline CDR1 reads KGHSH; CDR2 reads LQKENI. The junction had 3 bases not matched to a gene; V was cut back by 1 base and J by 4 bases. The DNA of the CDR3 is TGTGCCAGCTCACCACTTACTAGCGGTTACAATGAGCAGTTCTTC. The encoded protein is CASSPLTSGYNEQFF.

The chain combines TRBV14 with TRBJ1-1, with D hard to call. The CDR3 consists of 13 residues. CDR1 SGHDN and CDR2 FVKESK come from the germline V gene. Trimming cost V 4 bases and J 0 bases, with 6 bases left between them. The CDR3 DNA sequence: TGTGCCAGCAGCCCAACTTTGAACACTGAAGCTTTCTTT. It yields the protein CASSPTLNTEAFF. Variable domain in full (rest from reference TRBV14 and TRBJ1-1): EAGVTQFPSHSVIEKGQTVTLRCDPISGHDNLYWYRRVMGKEIKFLLHFVKESKQDESGMPNNRFLAERTGGTYSTLKVQPAELEDSGVYFCASSPTLNTEAFFGQGTRLTVV.

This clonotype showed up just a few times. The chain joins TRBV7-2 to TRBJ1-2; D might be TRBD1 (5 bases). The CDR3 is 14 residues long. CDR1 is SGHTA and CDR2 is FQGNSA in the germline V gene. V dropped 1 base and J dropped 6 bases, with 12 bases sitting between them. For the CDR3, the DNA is TGTGCCAGCAGCTTAGGACAGCTCCTGGATGGCTACACCTTC. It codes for CASSLGQLLDGYTF.

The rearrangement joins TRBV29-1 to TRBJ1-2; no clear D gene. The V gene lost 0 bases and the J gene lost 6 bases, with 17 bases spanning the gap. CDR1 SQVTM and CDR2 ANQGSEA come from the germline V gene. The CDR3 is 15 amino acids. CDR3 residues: CSVEDPARFWDGYTF. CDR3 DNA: TGCAGCGTTGAAGATCCGGCCAGATTTTGGGATGGCTACACCTTC.

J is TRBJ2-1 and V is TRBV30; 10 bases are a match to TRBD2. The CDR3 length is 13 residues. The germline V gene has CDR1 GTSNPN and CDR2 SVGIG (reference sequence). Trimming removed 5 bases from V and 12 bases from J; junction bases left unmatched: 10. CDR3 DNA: TGTGCCTGGGAGGCTAGCGGGGGCGGGATGCAGTTCTTC. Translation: CAWEASGGGMQFF.

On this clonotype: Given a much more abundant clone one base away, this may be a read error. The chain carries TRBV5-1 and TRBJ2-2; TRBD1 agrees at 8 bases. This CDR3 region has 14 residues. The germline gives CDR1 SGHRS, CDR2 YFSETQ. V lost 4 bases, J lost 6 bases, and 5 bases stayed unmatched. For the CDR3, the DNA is TGCGCCAGCAGCCATGGACAGGGCGCCGGGGAGCTGTTTTTT. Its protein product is CASSHGQGAGELFF.

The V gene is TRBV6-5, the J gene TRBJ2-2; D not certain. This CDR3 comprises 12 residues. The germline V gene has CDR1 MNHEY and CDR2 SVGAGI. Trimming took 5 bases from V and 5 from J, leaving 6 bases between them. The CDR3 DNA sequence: TGTGCCAGCAGTAAGACTACCGGGGAGCTGTTTTTT. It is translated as CASSKTTGELFF.

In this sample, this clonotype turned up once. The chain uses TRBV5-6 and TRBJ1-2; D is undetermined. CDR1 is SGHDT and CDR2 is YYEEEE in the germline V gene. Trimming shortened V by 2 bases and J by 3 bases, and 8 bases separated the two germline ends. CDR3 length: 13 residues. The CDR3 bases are TGTGCCAGCAGCTTTGTAACAGACTATGGCTACACCTTC. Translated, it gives CASSFVTDYGYTF.